The entry below gives a single TCR beta chain sequence along with its context. What it recognizes is unknown. An amount of 3500 ng of total RNA was used for each TCR library. TCRdb re-called the 5' RACE reads and gives one entry per CDR3 protein, without DNA. The sample table sets out more than 300,000 distinct CDR3 sequences. In germline, CDR1 is MGHRA, CDR2 YSYEKL. This CDR3 region has 17 residues. This sample is drawn from a study of monozygotic twins with inflammatory bowel disease. Study-wide results and caveats: Whereas healthy co-twins had higher TCRbeta diversity (inverse Simpson), IBD patients had lower diversity. The analysis yielded no support for one strong signal or clonotype associated with IBD.

The V gene is TRBV4-1, the J gene TRBJ2-6; the D gene TCRdb calls, TRBD1, cannot be checked with no DNA. Sample: blood. The TCR comes from a human donor with ulcerative colitis or Crohn's disease, or a healthy co-twin of an affected twin (not recorded which). CDR3 in amino acids: CASNRPGMGSGANVLTF.